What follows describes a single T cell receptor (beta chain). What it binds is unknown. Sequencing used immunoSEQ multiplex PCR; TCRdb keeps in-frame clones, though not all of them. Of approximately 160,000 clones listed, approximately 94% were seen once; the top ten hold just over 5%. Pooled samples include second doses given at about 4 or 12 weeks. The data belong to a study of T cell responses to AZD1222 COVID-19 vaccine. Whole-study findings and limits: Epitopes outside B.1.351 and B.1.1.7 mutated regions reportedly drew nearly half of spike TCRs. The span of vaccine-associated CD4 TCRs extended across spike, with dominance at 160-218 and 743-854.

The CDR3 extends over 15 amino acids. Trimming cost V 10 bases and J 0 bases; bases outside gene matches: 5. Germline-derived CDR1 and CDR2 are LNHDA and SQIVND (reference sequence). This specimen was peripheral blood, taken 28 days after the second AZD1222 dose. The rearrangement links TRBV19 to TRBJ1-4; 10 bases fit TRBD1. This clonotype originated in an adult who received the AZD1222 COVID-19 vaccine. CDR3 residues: CATGTGDATNEKLFF. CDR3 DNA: TGTGCCACAGGGACAGGGGATGCAACTAATGAAAAACTGTTTTTT.